Listed here are 6 T cell receptor beta chains from one sample, sequenced in a study of identifying expanded T cells in peripheral blood. This table comes from immunoSEQ multiplex PCR, and its TCRdb copy is limited to in-frame clones, with some not included. In the table there are tens of thousands of clones, 89% of which are singletons. Sequencing input: blood. The receptors shown here come from a person between 18 and 75 years old in good health.

V usage is TRBV6-5 and J usage is TRBJ1-1, with TRBD1 matching over 7 bases. Trimming cost V 7 bases and J 1 base; bases outside gene matches: 9. The CDR3 runs 15 residues. CDR1 is MNHEY, CDR2 SVGAGI, per germline. CDR3 loop: CASTPSGTANTEAFF. DNA of the CDR3: TGTGCCAGCACCCCCTCCGGGACAGCGAACACTGAAGCTTTCTTT.

Written as DNA, the CDR3 is TGTGCCAGCAGCTTGGGGAGTGGGGGGAAGAATGGCTACACCTTC. It translates to CASSLGSGGKNGYTF. This sequence joins TRBV5-8 and TRBJ1-2; a possible D gene is TRBD1 (5 bases). Trimming shortened V by 0 bases and J by 6 bases, and 15 bases separated the two germline ends. CDR1 is SGHTS, CDR2 YDEGEE, per germline. The CDR3 spans 15 residues.

This rearrangement joins TRBV5-1 to TRBJ2-7; 10 nucleotides line up with TRBD2. The CDR3 extends over 16 amino acids. The V gene end was trimmed by 1 base and the J gene end by 6 bases; junction bases not matched to a gene: 10. CDR1 and CDR2 from the germline V gene are SGHRS and YFSETQ. In nucleotides, the CDR3 is TGCGCCAGCAGCTTGACTGGACTAGCGGAGCCCCTCGAGCAGTACTTC. Translated: CASSLTGLAEPLEQYF.

This clone appeared once. The chain carries TRBV4-3 and TRBJ2-3; 7 nucleotides align to TRBD2. This CDR3 comprises 16 residues. J was trimmed by 0 bases and V by 1 base; bases with no gene match: 4. Per the germline V gene, CDR1 is LGHNA and CDR2 is YSLEER. The CDR3 bases are TGCGCCAGCAGCCAAGCCCTAGCGGCAAGCACAGATACGCAGTATTTT. It specifies CASSQALAASTDTQYF.

The rearrangement joins TRBV28 to TRBJ2-7; D call uncertain. The CDR3 covers 12 residues. V lost 3 bases, J lost 6 bases, and 9 bases lay in between. The germline CDR1 and CDR2 sequences are MDHEN and SYDVKM. Here the CDR3 reads CASSFGRSEQYF. The CDR3 DNA sequence: TGTGCCAGCAGTTTTGGTCGGAGCGAGCAGTACTTC.

The chain uses TRBV5-8 and TRBJ2-5; 7 bases fit TRBD2. Germline CDR1 and CDR2: SGHTS and YDEGEE. The CDR3 covers 13 residues. After removal of 4 bases from V and 7 bases from J, the junction contained 7 bases not matched to a gene. The CDR3 region is CASSETREGTQYF. Written as DNA, the CDR3 is TGTGCCAGCAGCGAAACCAGGGAGGGGACCCAGTACTTC.